Following are 20 T cell receptor beta chains from one sample sequenced in a study of T cells in Graves' hyperthyroidism and ophthalmopathy. Authors of the study amplified TCR beta CDR3 regions from RNA transcripts. HTBI primers were employed in a first-round RT-PCR of the TCR CDR3. TCRdb recomputed calls from the multiplex PCR reads with MiXCR, one row per CDR3 protein. The sample yields roughly 700,000 distinct CDR3 sequences, approximately 14% seen once. The sequenced material came from blood. The receptors here all came from a young woman with Graves' hyperthyroidism.

The sample holds many counts of this clonotype. This chain connects TRBV30 to TRBJ2-1; 7 bases map to TRBD1. Trimming at V came to 1 base and at J to 5 bases, leaving 2 bases not matched to a gene. Germline V CDR1 and CDR2: GTSNPN, SVGIG (reference sequence). This CDR3 comprises 13 residues. CDR3 DNA sequence: TGTGCCTGGAGTGCGGGACAGCACAATGAGCAGTTCTTC. It is translated as CAWSAGQHNEQFF.

This clonotype showed up many times. This chain links TRBV2 with TRBJ2-7; 9 positions match TRBD2. V trimming: 6 bases; J trimming: 3 bases; junction bases outside the gene matches: 12. This CDR3 contains 16 residues. Germline V gene sequence: CDR1 SNHLY, CDR2 FYNNEI. The CDR3 DNA is TGTGCCAGCAGGCTCCGGGCTAGCGGGACCCACTACGAGCAGTACTTC. Translating it yields CASRLRASGTHYEQYF.

This clonotype has a count of ten or more. The J gene is TRBJ2-1, the V gene TRBV11-3; TRBD2 agrees at 9 bases. CDR1 SGHNT and CDR2 YENEEA come from the germline V gene. The CDR3 runs 15 residues. V gave up 5 bases and J gave up 3 bases; unmatched junction bases: 5. The CDR3 is CASSERLAVYNEQFF. The CDR3 DNA reads as TGTGCCAGCAGCGAAAGACTAGCGGTCTACAATGAGCAGTTCTTC.

As regards this clonotype: This sequence may be a read error, since a much larger clone differs from it by one base. The conserved phenylalanine or tryptophan normally closing the CDR3 is absent here, so this likely arose from a read error. The chain uses TRBV2 and TRBJ1-3; D is ambiguous. The CDR3 runs to 16 residues. CDR1 is SNHLY and CDR2 is FYNNEI in the germline V gene. V gave up 3 bases and J gave up 0 bases, with 12 bases separating them. This chain's CDR3 is CASSETKHISGNTIYL. In DNA form, the CDR3 reads TGTGCCAGCAGTGAGACAAAACACATCTCTGGAAACACCATATATCTT.

This clonotype has a count of ten or more. The V call is TRBV6-1, the J call TRBJ2-5; maybe TRBD1 (5 bases). The ends were cut back, 2 bases at V and 9 bases at J, with 16 bases in the middle. Germline-derived CDR1 and CDR2 are MNHNS and SASEGT. The length of the CDR3 is 14 residues. The CDR3 here is CASSEMQGTGPQYF. For the CDR3, the DNA is TGTGCCAGCAGTGAAATGCAGGGAACAGGCCCCCAGTACTTC.

The genes are TRBV5-6 and TRBJ2-1; 7 bases fit TRBD2. Germline trimming cut 3 bases from V and 9 bases from J; bases unmatched to any gene: 15. This CDR3 spans 16 amino acids. CDR1 is SGHDT and CDR2 is YYEEEE in the germline V gene. The CDR3 reads CASSYRGDYFRGEQFF. The CDR3 DNA reads as TGTGCCAGCAGCTACCGAGGGGACTACTTTCGTGGTGAGCAGTTCTTC.

This clonotype was detected ten times or more. The J gene is TRBJ2-7, the V gene TRBV11-3; TRBD2 matches at 13 bases. The CDR3 sequence is 14 residues long. The germline gives CDR1 SGHNT, CDR2 YENEEA. The ends lost 5 bases at V and 6 bases at J; junction bases unmatched: 4. The CDR3 loop is CASSPRTSGGEQYF. CDR3 sequence (DNA): TGTGCCAGCAGCCCGCGGACTAGCGGGGGCGAGCAGTACTTC.

The chain carries TRBV7-2 and TRBJ1-1; no clear D. CDR1 is SGHTA and CDR2 is FQGNSA in the germline V gene. This CDR3 has 12 residues. Trimming removed 4 bases at V and 6 bases at J, with 9 bases between. CDR3 sequence reads: CASSWLGSEAFF. CDR3 in DNA: TGTGCCAGCAGCTGGCTTGGGTCTGAAGCTTTCTTT.

This clonotype was observed a handful of times. The chain is built from TRBV7-8 and TRBJ2-6; 11 bases align to TRBD1. The germline CDR1 and CDR2 sequences are SGHVS and FQNEAQ. The CDR3 has 17 amino acids. J gave up 3 bases and V 5 bases, and 6 bases lay outside the gene matches. Here the CDR3 DNA reads TGTGCCAGCAGCGGAGGACAGGGGGCGCTTGGGGCCAACGTCCTGACTTTC. This encodes CASSGGQGALGANVLTF.

The J gene is TRBJ1-2, the V gene TRBV7-6; the match to TRBD1 covers 8 bases. The V gene end was trimmed by 5 bases and the J gene end by 8 bases; junction bases not matched to a gene: 7. Germline CDR1 reads SGHVS; CDR2 reads FNYEAQ. This CDR3 has 13 residues. The DNA of the CDR3 is TGTGCCAGCAGCCCACGAGACAGGGGCGGCTACACCTTC. Translation: CASSPRDRGGYTF.

In this sample, this clonotype turned up many times. The rearrangement joins TRBV18 to TRBJ2-2; D ambiguous. The CDR3 loop spans 12 amino acids. Germline V gene data show CDR1 as KGHSH and CDR2 as LQKENI. The V and J ends lost 8 bases and 4 bases respectively, with 8 bases between them. CDR3 coding DNA: TGTGCCAGCAGCCCGGTCACCGGGGAGCTGTTTTTT. Translated, it gives CASSPVTGELFF.

Ten or more counts support this clonotype. This rearrangement joins TRBV6-1 to TRBJ2-7; D uncertain. This CDR3 has 11 amino acids. Deletions cut 7 bases from V and 5 bases from J, with 9 bases between. Germline-derived CDR1 and CDR2 are MNHNS and SASEGT. The CDR3 spells CASTQENEQYF. The CDR3 region has the DNA TGTGCCAGCACCCAGGAAAACGAGCAGTACTTC.

This sequence joins TRBV5-1 and TRBJ2-6; no firm D call. CDR1 is SGHRS and CDR2 is YFSETQ in the germline V gene. This CDR3 has 17 residues. Trimming removed 0 bases from V and 1 base from J, with 11 bases in between. The CDR3, as DNA: TGCGCCAGCAGCTTGGCCCCGGGTGGGTCTGGGGCCAACGTCCTGACTTTC. It encodes CASSLAPGGSGANVLTF.

V is TRBV20-1 and J is TRBJ2-2, with D uncertain. Germline loops: CDR1 DFQATT, CDR2 SNEGSKA (reference sequence). V lost 0 bases and J 1 base, leaving 6 bases between the germline ends. The CDR3 runs to 14 residues. CDR3 in amino acids: CSARDRMNTGELFF. In nucleotides, the CDR3 is TGCAGTGCTAGAGATCGGATGAACACCGGGGAGCTGTTTTTT.

Many counts were recorded for this clonotype. This rearrangement joins TRBV27 to TRBJ1-1; D gene uncertain. CDR3 length: 21 amino acids. Germline V gene lookup returns CDR1 MNHEY and CDR2 SMNVEV (reference sequence). V lost 5 bases and J lost 3, with 34 bases in between. The CDR3 protein is CASSRRLGQAAAVSRYTEAFF. In DNA, the CDR3 is TGTGCCAGCAGTAGACGGTTGGGCCAGGCCGCGGCGGTGAGTAGGTACACTGAAGCTTTCTTT.

The table lists this clonotype with many counts. The chain employs TRBV6-5 and TRBJ1-1, with unresolved D. With 2 bases removed from V and 4 bases from J, the gap between germline ends came to 8 bases. The V gene's germline CDR1 is MNHEY and CDR2 SVGAGI. CDR3 length equals 13 residues. CDR3 DNA: TGTGCCAGCAGTTACGACGGCTCCACTGAAGCTTTCTTT. This gives the protein CASSYDGSTEAFF.

The V call is TRBV4-2, the J call TRBJ2-7; TRBD1 might be the D (5 bases). The germline CDR1 and CDR2 sequences are LGHNA and YNFKEQ. The CDR3 consists of 16 residues. The germline V and J ends were trimmed by 2 bases and 1 base, with 15 bases remaining between them. In nucleotides, the CDR3 is TGTGCCAGCAGCCAACCGTCGCAGGGCGGATCCTACGAGCAGTACTTC. This codes for CASSQPSQGGSYEQYF.

This clonotype was seen many times. The chain joins TRBV28 to TRBJ1-1; possibly TRBD1 for D (6 bases). CDR1 MDHEN and CDR2 SYDVKM come from the germline V gene. The CDR3 is made up of 14 amino acids. V lost 5 bases and J 2 bases, leaving 12 bases between the germline ends. The CDR3 is CASSETGQNTEAFF. The CDR3 DNA sequence: TGTGCCAGCAGTGAGACAGGTCAAAACACTGAAGCTTTCTTT.

Many counts were recorded for this clonotype. The J gene is TRBJ1-5, the V gene TRBV19; D unresolved. The V gene lost 6 bases and the J gene lost 4 bases, with 13 bases spanning the gap. The CDR3 loop spans 14 amino acids. The germline gives CDR1 LNHDA, CDR2 SQIVND (reference sequence). The CDR3 sequence is CASSQRPLNQPQHF. In DNA, the CDR3 is TGTGCCAGTAGCCAGAGGCCGTTGAATCAGCCCCAGCATTTT.

The chain has TRBV29-1 and TRBJ2-7; unclear D gene. This CDR3 comprises 14 residues. Per the germline V gene, CDR1 is SQVTM and CDR2 is ANQGSEA. Trimming removed 6 bases from V and 0 bases from J, with 15 bases in between. The CDR3: CSVLPRFGSYEQYF. The CDR3 DNA reads TGCAGCGTCCTCCCAAGATTTGGCTCCTACGAGCAGTACTTC.